A single sample is the source of the 20 T cell receptor beta chains below, sequenced in a study of blood T cell repertoires in COVID-19. Clones were read by immunoSEQ multiplex PCR, and TCRdb kept only the in-frame ones, dropping some. The table lists roughly 300,000 clones, over 75% of them singletons. Sequencing was performed on peripheral blood. The receptors were gathered from a woman under 40 with COVID-19, enrolled during active disease.

This chain joins TRBV5-1 and TRBJ1-2, with 10 bases matching TRBD1. The germline V gene encodes CDR1 SGHRS and CDR2 YFSETQ. Trimming removed 6 bases from V and 7 bases from J; junction bases left unmatched: 9. The CDR3 consists of 14 residues. Here the CDR3 DNA reads TGCGCCAGCACCCAGGGGACAGGGGACGGTGGCTACACCTTC. Translated: CASTQGTGDGGYTF. The full variable domain, in which reference TRBV5-1 and TRBJ1-2 provide the parts outside the CDR3, is KAGVTQTPRYLIKTRGQQVTLSCSPISGHRSVSWYQQTPGQGLQFLFEYFSETQRNKGNFPGRFSGRQFSNSRSEMNVSTLELGDSALYLCASTQGTGDGGYTFGSGTRLTVV.

The chain has TRBV18 and TRBJ1-4, with D tentatively TRBD1 (5 bases). Germline values: CDR1 KGHSH, CDR2 LQKENI. The CDR3 spans 14 residues. V was cut by 5 bases and J by 0 bases, with 7 bases left in between. In DNA, the CDR3 is TGTGCCAGCTCATCGACAGCAACTAATGAAAAACTGTTTTTT. It specifies CASSSTATNEKLFF.

The rearrangement links TRBV14 to TRBJ2-7; the match to TRBD1 covers 8 bases. The CDR3 is 15 residues long. Germline lookup yields CDR1 SGHDN and CDR2 FVKESK. Trimming took 3 bases from V and 0 from J; bases not matched to a gene: 4. The CDR3 region is CASSHRQGSSYEQYF. CDR3 nucleotide sequence: TGTGCCAGCAGCCATAGACAGGGGAGCTCCTACGAGCAGTACTTC.

The chain recombines TRBV6-6 with TRBJ2-7; D is undetermined. The CDR3 has 12 residues. The germline gives CDR1 MNHNY, CDR2 SVGAGI (reference sequence). V lost 3 bases and J 2 bases, leaving 5 bases between the germline ends. CDR3 in amino acids: CASSYDTYEQYF. In nucleotides, the CDR3 is TGTGCCAGCAGTTATGACACCTACGAGCAGTACTTC.

This chain connects TRBV7-6 to TRBJ2-5; 7 bases are shared with TRBD2. Unmatched junction bases numbered 10, after V lost 1 base and J lost 2 bases. Germline V gene data show CDR1 as SGHVS and CDR2 as FNYEAQ. The CDR3 is 17 residues long. CDR3 DNA: TGTGCCAGCAGCTTAGGGGGAGGGCGGTTTCCTCAAGAGACCCAGTACTTC. Translated, it gives CASSLGGGRFPQETQYF.

The chain carries TRBV5-6 and TRBJ2-1; tentatively, D is TRBD2 (5 bases). The CDR3 runs 19 residues. The germline CDR1 and CDR2 sequences are SGHDT and YYEEEE. V lost 2 bases to trimming and J lost 2 bases, with 23 bases between them. The CDR3 DNA reads as TGTGCCAGCAGCTTAAGAGGGAGCGCCGACTACAGCCCCTACAATGAGCAGTTCTTC. It translates to CASSLRGSADYSPYNEQFF.

This chain links TRBV5-4 with TRBJ2-7; TRBD2 agrees at 11 bases. The CDR3 runs to 15 residues. Germline values: CDR1 SGHNT, CDR2 YYREEE (reference sequence). The V gene end was trimmed by 4 bases and the J gene end by 3 bases; junction bases not matched to a gene: 6. CDR3 bases: TGTGCCAGCAGCGGCGGGACTAGCGGCTTCTACGAGCAGTACTTC. Its translation: CASSGGTSGFYEQYF.

This clone was detected once. This chain links TRBV11-2 with TRBJ2-5, with 7 nucleotides matching TRBD1. V trimming: 3 bases; J trimming: 7 bases; junction bases outside the gene matches: 5. Germline-derived CDR1 and CDR2 are SGHAT and FQNNGV. This CDR3 spans 13 amino acids. The CDR3 nucleotides read TGTGCCAGCAGCTTGACAGGGTCGGCGACCCAGTACTTC. Translated: CASSLTGSATQYF.

The chain uses TRBV7-9 and TRBJ1-1; no clear D gene. The CDR3 has 14 residues. Germline V lookup: CDR1 SEHNR, CDR2 FQNEAQ (reference sequence). V lost 5 bases, J lost 6 bases, and 16 bases lay in between. The CDR3 DNA is TGTGCCAGCAGCCAACTTGCGGGCGTCTCTGAAGCTTTCTTT. Amino acids: CASSQLAGVSEAFF.

This clone has more than one count but fewer than ten. The chain has TRBV2 and TRBJ1-2; no definite D call. Trimming cost V 0 bases and J 3 bases, with 17 bases left between them. The germline gives CDR1 SNHLY, CDR2 FYNNEI. The CDR3 contains 17 residues. The CDR3 DNA is TGTGCCAGCAGTGAAGCGCGAGCGGGCCCACCGGACTATGGCTACACCTTC. Its protein product is CASSEARAGPPDYGYTF.

V is TRBV5-6 and J is TRBJ2-7; a possible D gene is TRBD1 (5 bases). Trimming shortened V by 1 base and J by 0 bases, and 8 bases separated the two germline ends. The germline V gene has CDR1 SGHDT and CDR2 YYEEEE. This CDR3 has 14 amino acids. The CDR3, as DNA: TGTGCCAGCAGCTTGAACAGGTACTCCTACGAGCAGTACTTC. It translates to CASSLNRYSYEQYF.

V usage is TRBV25-1 and J usage is TRBJ1-3; no clear D gene. Germline-derived CDR1 and CDR2 are MGHDK and SYGVNS. V was shortened by 8 bases and J by 0 bases, with 17 bases between the two germline ends. The CDR3 consists of 16 residues. In nucleotides, the CDR3 is TGTGCCAGCGTGCCGGATACGGCGGCCTCTGGAAACACCATATATTTT. Translation gives CASVPDTAASGNTIYF.

The rearrangement links TRBV2 to TRBJ2-4, with D possibly TRBD1 on 5 matching bases. With 6 bases removed from V and 5 bases from J, the gap between germline ends came to 11 bases. The CDR3 spans 13 residues. Germline V gene data show CDR1 as SNHLY and CDR2 as FYNNEI. The CDR3 nucleotides are TGTGCCAGCAGAGGGGATTCGGAAAACATTCAGTACTTC. This sequence encodes CASRGDSENIQYF.

This clone was counted a single time. The rearrangement joins TRBV27 to TRBJ2-1, with 7 bases identical to TRBD2. Germline CDR1 is MNHEY and CDR2 is SMNVEV (reference sequence). The CDR3 is 15 amino acids. Losses at the gene ends were 6 bases for V and 6 bases for J; bases not matched to a gene: 11. The CDR3 bases are TGTGCCAGCAGCCCCGGGACTAAGGCGAGCAATGAGCAGTTCTTC. Amino acids: CASSPGTKASNEQFF.

The chain carries TRBV5-6 and TRBJ2-4; TRBD2 aligns across 9 bases. The CDR3 spans 18 residues. J lost 1 base, V lost 3 bases, and 11 bases had no gene match. CDR1 is SGHDT and CDR2 is YYEEEE in the germline V gene. The CDR3, as DNA: TGTGCCAGCAGCTCCCCTGCTAGCGGGGTATGGGCCAAAAACATTCAGTACTTC. This encodes CASSSPASGVWAKNIQYF.

The chain combines TRBV2 with TRBJ1-1; D gene unclear. The V end was cut by 4 bases, the J end by 2 bases, with 14 bases between. The CDR3 covers 15 residues. Germline V gene data show CDR1 as SNHLY and CDR2 as FYNNEI. CDR3 protein: CASSVLGGANTEAFF. CDR3 bases: TGTGCCAGCAGTGTCCTAGGAGGCGCAAACACTGAAGCTTTCTTT.

The chain carries TRBV5-1 and TRBJ2-7; tentative D call: TRBD1 (6 bases). The germline V gene encodes CDR1 SGHRS and CDR2 YFSETQ. V shed 7 bases and J shed 3 bases, with 14 bases lying between them. The CDR3 totals 13 residues. The CDR3 nucleotides read TGCGCCAGCTCGATCGGGACACACTACGAGCAGTACTTC. This encodes CASSIGTHYEQYF.

In this sample, this clone turned up once. This chain's CDR3 is CASSQTGGSGNTIYF. The CDR3 bases are TGTGCCAGCAGTCAAACAGGGGGCTCTGGAAACACCATATATTTT. The chain has TRBV6-5 and TRBJ1-3, with 8 bases matching TRBD1. After removal of 5 bases from V and 0 bases from J, the junction contained 3 bases not matched to a gene. CDR1 and CDR2 (germline): MNHEY, SVGAGI. The CDR3 is 15 residues long.

The J gene is TRBJ2-7, the V gene TRBV27, with 9 bases fitting TRBD2. CDR3 length: 16 amino acids. Germline V gene data show CDR1 as MNHEY and CDR2 as SMNVEV (reference sequence). The V and J ends lost 0 bases and 5 bases, in that order; junction bases with no gene match: 8. The CDR3, as DNA: TGTGCCAGCAGTTTATCCCTAGCGGGGACACGAGACGAGCAGTACTTC. Its protein is CASSLSLAGTRDEQYF.

V usage is TRBV27 and J usage is TRBJ2-1; the D gene is possibly TRBD2 (6 bases). The germline V and J ends were trimmed by 7 bases and 6 bases, with 19 bases remaining between them. The CDR3 has 15 amino acids. Germline V gives CDR1 MNHEY, CDR2 SMNVEV (reference sequence). In DNA, the CDR3 is TGTGCCAGCACCGTTCGGACTACCGGCGGCAATGAGCAGTTCTTC. It yields the protein CASTVRTTGGNEQFF.